Each of the 21 T cell receptor beta chains below was sequenced from the same sample in a study of blood T cell repertoires in COVID-19. The repertoire was sequenced with immunoSEQ multiplex PCR; TCRdb's copy has only in-frame clones and lacks some. Of approximately 66,000 clones listed, about 87% were seen once; the top ten hold approximately 7%. Material: peripheral blood. Receptors originate from a man in his 60s with acute or convalescent COVID-19.

V usage is TRBV18 and J usage is TRBJ2-7, with D unclear. Per the germline V gene, CDR1 is KGHSH and CDR2 is LQKENI. The V gene lost 4 bases and the J gene lost 3 bases, with 19 bases spanning the gap. The CDR3 is 16 amino acids. The CDR3 here is CASSRPGGSSNYEQYF. CDR3 DNA sequence: TGTGCCAGCTCACGACCAGGCGGATCTTCCAACTACGAGCAGTACTTC.

The CDR3, as DNA: TGCGCCAGCAGCCAACTATTCGGGACAGGGGGATCCGGGGAGCTGTTTTTT. This encodes CASSQLFGTGGSGELFF. The J gene is TRBJ2-2, the V gene TRBV4-3; 11 nucleotides match TRBD1. With 2 bases clipped from V and 6 bases from J, the junction kept 8 bases outside the gene matches. CDR3 length: 17 residues. CDR1 LGHNA and CDR2 YSLEER come from the germline V gene.

CDR3 sequence: CASSEPRGAVYGYTF. CDR3 DNA: TGCGCCAGCAGTGAGCCGCGGGGGGCTGTCTATGGCTACACCTTC. The chain carries TRBV10-2 and TRBJ1-2; possible D gene TRBD1, 6 bases. CDR1 is WSHSY, CDR2 SAAADI, per germline. V was pared by 2 bases and J by 4 bases, with 14 bases between. This CDR3 spans 15 amino acids.

This clone appeared a single time. V is TRBV28 and J is TRBJ1-5, with unresolved D. The CDR3 runs to 15 residues. The V end lost 2 bases, the J end lost 3 bases, and 11 bases lay between the germline ends. Germline loops: CDR1 MDHEN, CDR2 SYDVKM. CDR3 DNA: TGTGCCAGCAGTTTAGGGCAGTCCTACAATCAGCCCCAGCATTTT. Translation: CASSLGQSYNQPQHF.

V and J are TRBV20-1 and TRBJ2-2; a possible D gene is TRBD2 (5 bases). Trimming cost V 3 bases and J 7 bases, with 9 bases left between them. Germline CDR1 reads DFQATT; CDR2 reads SNEGSKA (reference sequence). The length of the CDR3 is 12 residues. CDR3 loop: CSASSAYGELFF. CDR3 nucleotide sequence: TGCAGTGCTAGTAGCGCGTACGGGGAGCTGTTTTTT.

The genes are TRBV3-1 (or the pseudogene TRBV3-2) and TRBJ2-1, with TRBD2 identical over 10 bases. CDR3 length equals 17 residues. Trimming at V came to 4 bases and at J to 2 bases, leaving 8 bases not matched to a gene. Looked up from germline, CDR1 is LGHDT and CDR2 is YNNKEL (reference sequence). CDR3: CASSPSLLAGAYNEQFF. The CDR3 DNA sequence: TGTGCCAGCAGCCCATCCCTTCTAGCGGGGGCCTACAATGAGCAGTTCTTC.

This clone has only one observation. The rearrangement links TRBV4-2 to TRBJ1-2; weak D call: TRBD1 (5 bases). This CDR3 spans 14 amino acids. Trimming left V 5 bases short and J 6 bases short, with 16 bases between. The germline gives CDR1 LGHNA, CDR2 YNFKEQ. CDR3 DNA: TGTGCCAGCAGCAAGGAGAGCAGGGATGATGGCTACACCTTC. Encoded protein: CASSKESRDDGYTF.

The chain carries TRBV7-9 and TRBJ2-1, with 8 bases that match TRBD1. Germline trimming cut 5 bases from V and 10 bases from J; bases unmatched to any gene: 16. Germline CDR1 reads SEHNR; CDR2 reads FQNEAQ (reference sequence). The CDR3 totals 16 residues. CDR3 sequence (DNA): TGTGCCAGCAGCACCTGGGGAGGACAGGGCCCCGCCGAGCAGTTCTTC. Amino acids: CASSTWGGQGPAEQFF.

The CDR3 nucleotides read TGTGCCAGCAGACCAGGGGGTACAACAGATACGCAGTATTTT. It encodes CASRPGGTTDTQYF. The chain carries TRBV28 and TRBJ2-3, with 7 bases identical to TRBD1. The CDR3 extends over 14 amino acids. The germline V gene encodes CDR1 MDHEN and CDR2 SYDVKM. V lost 6 bases and J lost 3; bases outside the gene matches: 6.

The chain uses TRBV9 and TRBJ1-1; the D is unclear. This CDR3 region has 13 residues. The germline V gene encodes CDR1 SGDLS and CDR2 YYNGEE. Trimming took off 6 bases at V and 1 base at J, with 10 bases between the two ends. The CDR3 protein is CASTSDKNTEAFF. The CDR3 DNA sequence: TGTGCCAGCACCTCAGACAAGAACACTGAAGCTTTCTTT. Full variable domain (missing parts from reference TRBV9 and TRBJ1-1): DSGVTQTPKHLITATGQRVTLRCSPRSGDLSVYWYQQSLDQGLQFLIQYYNGEERAKGNILERFSAQQFPDLHSELNLSSLELGDSALYFCASTSDKNTEAFFGQGTRLTVV.

This clone was seen a few times. This sequence joins TRBV5-1 and TRBJ2-7; D perhaps matches TRBD1 (5 bases). Germline V gives CDR1 SGHRS, CDR2 YFSETQ. The CDR3 is 13 residues long. V shed 5 bases and J shed 3 bases, with 12 bases lying between them. In DNA, the CDR3 is TGCGCCAGCAGTCGGACAAGGAGCTACGAGCAGTACTTC. Translated: CASSRTRSYEQYF.

This clone was picked up a small number of times. The genes are TRBV4-3 and TRBJ2-7; 15 bases map to TRBD2. The CDR3 loop spans 15 amino acids. Per the germline V gene, CDR1 is LGHNA and CDR2 is YSLEER. The J segment lost 6 bases and the V segment lost 0 bases, leaving 0 bases of the junction unmatched. CDR3 DNA sequence: TGCGCCAGCAGCCAAGAGGGACTAGCGGGGGGCGAGCAGTACTTC. Residues: CASSQEGLAGGEQYF.

The V and J genes are TRBV10-3 and TRBJ2-2, with D maybe TRBD2 (7 bases). V was clipped by 8 bases and J by 0 bases, with 19 bases between them. CDR3 length equals 17 residues. Germline CDR1 and CDR2: ENHRY and SYGVKD. The DNA of the CDR3 is TGTGCCATCCGCACAAGGGGGGGGGCCGCGAACACCGGGGAGCTGTTTTTT. Protein product: CAIRTRGGAANTGELFF.

The J gene is TRBJ1-1, the V gene TRBV19, with D maybe TRBD1 (6 bases). The CDR3 loop spans 16 amino acids. Germline lookup yields CDR1 LNHDA and CDR2 SQIVND (reference sequence). The V and J ends lost 5 bases and 1 base respectively, with 17 bases between them. DNA of the CDR3: TGTGCCAGTAGTCGCCCCCAGGGGTTTCGGAACACTGAAGCTTTCTTT. It is translated as CASSRPQGFRNTEAFF.

This clone appeared once. The chain is built from TRBV5-1 and TRBJ2-3; 14 nucleotides agree with TRBD2. Germline CDR1 SGHRS, CDR2 YFSETQ. The CDR3 is 16 amino acids. V was pared by 4 bases and J by 5 bases, with 6 bases of the junction left unmatched. CDR3 residues: CASSPGTSGGQDTQYF. The CDR3 nucleotides read TGCGCCAGCAGCCCCGGGACTAGCGGGGGCCAAGATACGCAGTATTTT.

The genes are TRBV6-2 or TRBV6-3 and TRBJ1-2, with TRBD1 matching over 11 bases. The germline V gene has CDR1 MNHEY and CDR2 SVGEGT. The CDR3 has 19 residues. J lost 3 bases, V lost 2 bases, and 14 bases had no gene match. The CDR3 bases are TGTGCCAGCAGTTACGTGGTCGGGACAGGGGGGACCAACTACTATGGCTACACCTTC. Translation gives CASSYVVGTGGTNYYGYTF.

The rearrangement uses TRBV3-1 (or the pseudogene TRBV3-2) and TRBJ1-2, with unresolved D. There are 13 residues in the CDR3. CDR1 is LGHDT and CDR2 is YNNKEL in the germline V gene (reference sequence). V was shortened by 0 bases and J by 13 bases, with 15 bases between the two germline ends. Here the CDR3 DNA reads TGTGCCAGCAGCCAAGATCGGAGGGCCCCCCGCACCTTC. Protein sequence: CASSQDRRAPRTF.

V usage is TRBV7-6 and J usage is TRBJ1-2; TRBD1 agrees at 7 bases. The CDR3 contains 13 residues. J lost 2 bases, V lost 5 bases, and 2 bases had no gene match. The germline V gene encodes CDR1 SGHVS and CDR2 FNYEAQ. CDR3 nucleotides: TGTGCCAGCAGCCCACAGGGGAACTATGGCTACACCTTC. This encodes CASSPQGNYGYTF. The whole variable domain, filled in from reference TRBV7-6 and TRBJ1-2, reads GAGVSQSPRYKVTKRGQDVALRCDPISGHVSLYWYRQALGQGPEFLTYFNYEAQQDKSGLPNDRFSAERPEGSISTLTIQRTEQRDSAMYRCASSPQGNYGYTFGSGTRLTVV.

The chain couples TRBV3-1 (or the pseudogene TRBV3-2) to TRBJ1-6; D is uncertain. The V end was cut by 1 base, the J end by 7 bases, with 8 bases between. CDR1 is LGHDT and CDR2 is YNNKEL in the germline V gene (reference sequence). CDR3 size: 14 residues. The CDR3 DNA is TGTGCCAGCAGCCAAGTTGCGGAAAATTCACCCCTCCACTTT. It yields the protein CASSQVAENSPLHF.

The V call is TRBV2, the J call TRBJ2-7, with D hard to call. V dropped 0 bases and J dropped 6 bases, with 9 bases sitting between them. Per germline, CDR1 SNHLY and CDR2 FYNNEI. The CDR3 contains 13 residues. The CDR3 reads CASSEAITSEQYF. The CDR3 DNA is TGTGCCAGCAGTGAAGCGATAACAAGCGAGCAGTACTTC.

This chain joins TRBV2 and TRBJ2-3; TRBD1 aligns across 7 bases. V lost 3 bases, J lost 4 bases, and 7 bases stayed unmatched. Germline V gives CDR1 SNHLY, CDR2 FYNNEI. This CDR3 is 15 amino acids long. CDR3 protein: CASSERQGGADTQYF. Here the CDR3 DNA reads TGTGCCAGCAGTGAGAGACAGGGCGGAGCAGATACGCAGTATTTT.